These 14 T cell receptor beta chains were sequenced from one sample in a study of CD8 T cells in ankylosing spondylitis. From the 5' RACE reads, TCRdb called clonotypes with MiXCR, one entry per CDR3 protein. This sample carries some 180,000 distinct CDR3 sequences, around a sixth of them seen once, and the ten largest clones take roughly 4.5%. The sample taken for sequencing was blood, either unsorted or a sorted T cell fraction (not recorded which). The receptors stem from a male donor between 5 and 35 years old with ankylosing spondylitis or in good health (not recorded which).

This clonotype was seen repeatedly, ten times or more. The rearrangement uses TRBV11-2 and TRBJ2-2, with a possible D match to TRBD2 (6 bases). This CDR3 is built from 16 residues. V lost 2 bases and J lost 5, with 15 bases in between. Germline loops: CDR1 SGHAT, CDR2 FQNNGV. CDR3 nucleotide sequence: TGTGCCAGCAGCTTAATGTCAGGGAGGATGACCGGGGAGCTGTTTTTT. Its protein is CASSLMSGRMTGELFF.

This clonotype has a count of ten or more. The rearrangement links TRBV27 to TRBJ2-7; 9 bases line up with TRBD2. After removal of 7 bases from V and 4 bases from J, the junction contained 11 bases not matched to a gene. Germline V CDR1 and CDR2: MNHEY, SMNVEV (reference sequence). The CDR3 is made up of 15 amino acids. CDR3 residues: CASTPGGGRAYEQYF. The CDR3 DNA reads TGTGCCAGCACCCCTGGAGGCGGGAGGGCTTACGAGCAGTACTTC.

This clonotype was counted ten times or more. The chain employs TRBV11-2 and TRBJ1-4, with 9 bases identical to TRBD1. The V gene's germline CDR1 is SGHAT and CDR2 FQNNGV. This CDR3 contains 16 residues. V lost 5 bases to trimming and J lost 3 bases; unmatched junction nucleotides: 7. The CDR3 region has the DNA TGTGCCAGCAGCATACAGGGGGCGAGGGCTAATGAAAAACTGTTTTTT. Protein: CASSIQGARANEKLFF.

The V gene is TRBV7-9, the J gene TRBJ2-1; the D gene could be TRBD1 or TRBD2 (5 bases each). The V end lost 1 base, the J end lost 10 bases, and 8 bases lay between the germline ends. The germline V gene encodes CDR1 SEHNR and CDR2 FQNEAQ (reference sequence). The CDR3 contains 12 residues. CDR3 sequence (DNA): TGTGCCAGCAGCTTAGAGGGGACCGAGCAGTTCTTC. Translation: CASSLEGTEQFF.

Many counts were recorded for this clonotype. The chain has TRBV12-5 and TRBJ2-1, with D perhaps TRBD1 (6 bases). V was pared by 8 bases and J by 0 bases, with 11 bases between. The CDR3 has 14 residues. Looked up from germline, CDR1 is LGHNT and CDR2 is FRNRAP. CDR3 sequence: CASSRDTSYNEQFF. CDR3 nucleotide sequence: TGTGCTAGTTCAAGGGACACCTCCTACAATGAGCAGTTCTTC. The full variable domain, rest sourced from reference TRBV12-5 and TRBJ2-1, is DARVTQTPRHKVTEMGQEVTMRCQPILGHNTVFWYRQTMMQGLELLAYFRNRAPLDDSGMPKDRFSAEMPDATLATLKIQPSEPRDSAVYFCASSRDTSYNEQFFGPGTRLTVL.

The DNA of the CDR3 is TGCAGTGCTAGGTCAGAGGGTACGGAGGCTTTCTTT. Its protein is CSARSEGTEAFF. This sequence joins TRBV20-1 and TRBJ1-1; D remains unclear. The germline V gene has CDR1 DFQATT and CDR2 SNEGSKA (reference sequence). V was shortened by 3 bases and J by 11 bases, with 16 bases between the two germline ends. The CDR3 covers 12 residues.

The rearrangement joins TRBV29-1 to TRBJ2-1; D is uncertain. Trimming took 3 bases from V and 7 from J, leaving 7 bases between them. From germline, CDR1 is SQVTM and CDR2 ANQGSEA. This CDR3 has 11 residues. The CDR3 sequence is CSVDLVNEQFF. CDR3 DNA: TGCAGCGTTGATCTGGTTAATGAGCAGTTCTTC.

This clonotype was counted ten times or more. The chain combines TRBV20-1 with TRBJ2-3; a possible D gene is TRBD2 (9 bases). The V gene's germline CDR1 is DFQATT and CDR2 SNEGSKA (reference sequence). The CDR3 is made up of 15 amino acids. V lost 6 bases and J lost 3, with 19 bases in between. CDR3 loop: CSAWDRTSATDTQYF. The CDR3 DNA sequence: TGCAGTGCGTGGGACAGGACTAGCGCGACAGATACGCAGTATTTT.

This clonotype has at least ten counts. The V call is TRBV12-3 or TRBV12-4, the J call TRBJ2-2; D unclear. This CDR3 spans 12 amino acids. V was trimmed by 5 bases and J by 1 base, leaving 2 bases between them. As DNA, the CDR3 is TGTGCCAGCAGTCTGAACACCGGGGAGCTGTTTTTT. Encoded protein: CASSLNTGELFF.

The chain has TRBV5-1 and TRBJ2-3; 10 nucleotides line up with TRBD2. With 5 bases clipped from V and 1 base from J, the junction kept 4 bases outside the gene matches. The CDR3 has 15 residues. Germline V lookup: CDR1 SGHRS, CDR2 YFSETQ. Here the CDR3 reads CASSIGLAGTDTQYF. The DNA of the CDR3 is TGCGCCAGCAGTATCGGACTAGCGGGCACAGATACGCAGTATTTT.

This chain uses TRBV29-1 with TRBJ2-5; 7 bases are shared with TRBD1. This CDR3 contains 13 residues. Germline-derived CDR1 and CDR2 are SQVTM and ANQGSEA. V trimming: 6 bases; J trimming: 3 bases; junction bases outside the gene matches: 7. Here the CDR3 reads CSVNGQVEETQYF. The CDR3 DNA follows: TGCAGCGTCAACGGACAGGTCGAAGAGACCCAGTACTTC.

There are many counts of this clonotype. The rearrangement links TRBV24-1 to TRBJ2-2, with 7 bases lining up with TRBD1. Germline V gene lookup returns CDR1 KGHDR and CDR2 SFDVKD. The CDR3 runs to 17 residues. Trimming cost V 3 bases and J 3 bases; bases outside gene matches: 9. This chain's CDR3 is CATSDPRDRLDTGELFF. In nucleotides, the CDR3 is TGTGCCACCAGTGATCCTCGGGACAGACTTGACACCGGGGAGCTGTTTTTT.

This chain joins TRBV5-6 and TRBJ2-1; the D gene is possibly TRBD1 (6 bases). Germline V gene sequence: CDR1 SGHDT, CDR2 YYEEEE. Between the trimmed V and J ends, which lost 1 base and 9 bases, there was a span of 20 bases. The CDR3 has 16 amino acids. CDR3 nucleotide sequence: TGTGCCAGCAGCTTGTGGGGGACACAACTTGTTGGTGAGCAGTTCTTC. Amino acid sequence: CASSLWGTQLVGEQFF.

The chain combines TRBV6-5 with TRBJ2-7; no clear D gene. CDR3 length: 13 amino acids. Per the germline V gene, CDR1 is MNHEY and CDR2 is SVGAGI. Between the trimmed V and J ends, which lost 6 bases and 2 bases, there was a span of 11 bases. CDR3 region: CASSVDRAYEQYF. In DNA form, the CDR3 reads TGTGCCAGCAGCGTTGACCGCGCCTACGAGCAGTACTTC.